This TCR beta chain was documented in a study of T-cell reconstitution after alpha-beta-depleted transplantation in children. General observations from the study: Several hundred expanded graft clones reportedly supplied alpha-beta T cells about two months after transplant.

A remark on this clonotype: Its antigen remains unknown.

The TCRbeta library was prepared with unique molecular identifiers. TCRdb re-analysed the PCR reads in MiXCR, keeping a single row per CDR3 protein. The data hold hundreds of thousands of distinct CDR3 sequences, with under 30% observed a single time. The germline V and J ends were trimmed by 2 bases and 3 bases, with 9 bases remaining between them. The CDR3 loop spans 15 amino acids. CDR1 is SGHDT, CDR2 YYEEEE, per germline. The source was PBMCs, mostly from graft donor cells, collected 360 days after TCRalphabeta/CD19-depleted stem cell transplant. This receptor was identified in a boy under two years old who had a stem cell transplant for acute myeloid leukemia, so the T cells may come from the graft donor. J is TRBJ2-6 and V is TRBV5-6; D may be TRBD1 (6 bases). The CDR3 spells CASSLGTLGANVLTF. The CDR3 DNA is TGTGCCAGCAGCTTAGGGACACTTGGGGCCAACGTCCTGACTTTC.